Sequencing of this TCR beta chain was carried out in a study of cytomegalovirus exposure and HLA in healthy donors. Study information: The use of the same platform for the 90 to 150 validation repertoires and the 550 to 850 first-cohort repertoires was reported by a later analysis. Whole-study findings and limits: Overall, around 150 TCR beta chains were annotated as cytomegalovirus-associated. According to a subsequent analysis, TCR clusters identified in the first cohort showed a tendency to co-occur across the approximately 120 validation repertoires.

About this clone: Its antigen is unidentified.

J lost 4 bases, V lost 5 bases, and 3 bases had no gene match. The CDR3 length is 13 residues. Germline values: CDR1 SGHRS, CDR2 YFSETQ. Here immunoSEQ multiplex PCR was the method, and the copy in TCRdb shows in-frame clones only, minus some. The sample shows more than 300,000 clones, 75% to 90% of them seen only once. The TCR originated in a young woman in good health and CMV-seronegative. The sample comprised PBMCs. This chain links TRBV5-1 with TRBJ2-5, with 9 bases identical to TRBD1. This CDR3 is CASRQGQGETQYF. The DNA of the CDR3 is TGCGCCAGCAGACAGGGACAGGGAGAGACCCAGTACTTC.